These 32 T cell receptor beta chains came from one sample sequenced in a study of T-cell memory formation after mild COVID-19. TCRdb analysed the 5' RACE reads with MiXCR anew, one entry per CDR3 protein. The sample lists a few hundred thousand distinct CDR3 sequences, 7% to 10% seen once, with roughly 23% in the top ten. Sequenced: PBMCs or a T cell subset sorted from them (not recorded which). The receptors derive from a man younger than 35 who had mild COVID-19 (a few samples of this study predate the infection). Cell type and time point are not known.

This clonotype was seen ten or more times. The genes are TRBV5-6 and TRBJ2-5; D gene unclear. V gave up 4 bases and J gave up 5 bases, with 15 bases separating them. The CDR3 runs to 14 residues. Germline CDR1 is SGHDT and CDR2 is YYEEEE. The CDR3: CASSAEEEWETQYF. In DNA, the CDR3 is TGTGCCAGCAGCGCAGAGGAAGAGTGGGAGACCCAGTACTTC.

There are a few counts of this clonotype. The V and J genes are TRBV5-1 and TRBJ2-1, with 9 bases matching TRBD1. This CDR3 is built from 14 residues. Germline CDR1 reads SGHRS; CDR2 reads YFSETQ. Trimming at V came to 4 bases and at J to 10 bases, leaving 9 bases not matched to a gene. CDR3 coding DNA: TGCGCCAGCAGCGCCGCGGGACAGGGCAGAGAGCAGTTCTTC. Residues: CASSAAGQGREQFF.

This clonotype was seen at least ten times. CDR3: CASSPPGGGRETQYF. The CDR3 nucleotides are TGCGCCAGCAGCCCGCCGGGCGGGGGTAGGGAGACCCAGTACTTC. The V call is TRBV4-1, the J call TRBJ2-5; 7 bases map to TRBD2. Germline CDR1 and CDR2: MGHRA and YSYEKL. This CDR3 contains 15 residues. Trimming at V came to 4 bases and at J to 5 bases, leaving 10 bases not matched to a gene.

The sample holds a few counts of this clonotype. The CDR3 reads CASSSALLSNQPQHF. In nucleotides, the CDR3 is TGTGCCAGCAGTTCCGCCCTCCTGAGCAATCAGCCCCAGCATTTT. The genes are TRBV12-3 or TRBV12-4 and TRBJ1-5; no clear D gene. This CDR3 region has 15 residues. Trimming shortened V by 4 bases and J by 1 base, and 11 bases separated the two germline ends.

In this sample, this clonotype turned up a few times. This chain joins TRBV10-3 and TRBJ1-1, with D unresolved. The CDR3 covers 14 residues. CDR1 and CDR2 (germline): ENHRY, SYGVKD. The V end lost 10 bases, the J end lost 0 bases, and 15 bases lay between the germline ends. The CDR3 DNA follows: TGTGCCAGCCGTGGGTACGGGGTGAACACTGAAGCTTTCTTT. This encodes CASRGYGVNTEAFF.

This clonotype has a handful of counts. The chain couples TRBV12-3 or TRBV12-4 to TRBJ1-1; D perhaps matches TRBD1 (5 bases). The length of the CDR3 is 14 residues. The V end was cut by 5 bases, the J end by 2 bases, with 12 bases between. The CDR3 DNA follows: TGTGCCAGCAGTGGGCGGGGCTCCAACACTGAAGCTTTCTTT. Protein sequence: CASSGRGSNTEAFF.

There are many counts of this clonotype. The rearrangement joins TRBV4-3 to TRBJ2-6; possibly TRBD2 for D (5 bases). Germline V gene lookup returns CDR1 LGHNA and CDR2 YSLEER. Between the trimmed V and J ends, which lost 4 bases and 3 bases, there was a span of 16 bases. This CDR3 is 17 amino acids long. The CDR3 nucleotides are TGCGCCAGCAGCCGAGACCCGGCCAGCGGTGGGGCCAACGTCCTGACTTTC. It encodes CASSRDPASGGANVLTF.

The table lists this clonotype with many counts. CDR3 DNA sequence: TGCAGTGCTAGAGTAGCTAGCGGGGGGGCTAATGAGCAGTTCTTC. Protein sequence: CSARVASGGANEQFF. The chain employs TRBV20-1 and TRBJ2-1; TRBD2 matches at 12 bases. Germline V gene sequence: CDR1 DFQATT, CDR2 SNEGSKA (reference sequence). The CDR3 has 15 amino acids. The ends lost 1 base at V and 7 bases at J; junction bases unmatched: 5.

This clonotype was observed a few times. V usage is TRBV11-2 and J usage is TRBJ1-4; D is perhaps TRBD1 (5 bases). V shed 5 bases and J shed 7 bases, with 14 bases lying between them. The CDR3 runs 14 residues. CDR1 is SGHAT and CDR2 is FQNNGV in the germline V gene. CDR3 residues: CASSVAGRREKLFF. The CDR3 bases are TGTGCCAGCAGCGTCGCGGGGCGACGTGAAAAACTGTTTTTT. Using reference TRBV11-2 and TRBJ1-4 for the parts outside the CDR3, the full variable domain is EAGVAQSPRYKIIEKRQSVAFWCNPISGHATLYWYQQILGQGPKLLIQFQNNGVVDDSQLPKDRFSAERLKGVDSTLKIQPAKLEDSAVYLCASSVAGRREKLFFGSGTQLSVL.

CDR3 loop: CASSHRDTNTGELFF. The CDR3 DNA reads TGTGCCAGCAGCCATCGGGACACTAACACCGGGGAGCTGTTTTTT. This chain joins TRBV14 and TRBJ2-2; possibly TRBD1 for D (6 bases). Germline loops: CDR1 SGHDN, CDR2 FVKESK. This CDR3 comprises 15 residues. V lost 3 bases and J lost 2, with 10 bases in between. The full variable domain, in which reference TRBV14 and TRBJ2-2 provide the parts outside the CDR3, is EAGVTQFPSHSVIEKGQTVTLRCDPISGHDNLYWYRRVMGKEIKFLLHFVKESKQDESGMPNNRFLAERTGGTYSTLKVQPAELEDSGVYFCASSHRDTNTGELFFGEGSRLTVL.

This clonotype was recorded at least ten times. J is TRBJ1-1 and V is TRBV5-1; 8 nucleotides agree with TRBD1. V lost 4 bases, J lost 5 bases, and 13 bases stayed unmatched. Germline values: CDR1 SGHRS, CDR2 YFSETQ. This CDR3 has 16 amino acids. Here the CDR3 DNA reads TGCGCCAGCAGCCCCAGGACAGGGTACGCCGGGACTGAAGCTTTCTTT. Its translation: CASSPRTGYAGTEAFF. Variable domain in full (rest from reference TRBV5-1 and TRBJ1-1): KAGVTQTPRYLIKTRGQQVTLSCSPISGHRSVSWYQQTPGQGLQFLFEYFSETQRNKGNFPGRFSGRQFSNSRSEMNVSTLELGDSALYLCASSPRTGYAGTEAFFGQGTRLTVV.

This chain links TRBV28 with TRBJ1-1; D unresolved. This CDR3 is built from 11 residues. V lost 8 bases and J lost 1, with 5 bases in between. Germline CDR1 and CDR2: MDHEN and SYDVKM. The CDR3 DNA reads as TGTGCCAGCCGGTGGAACACTGAAGCTTTCTTT. Its translation: CASRWNTEAFF.

The V gene is TRBV2, the J gene TRBJ2-7; no definite D call. Germline V gene sequence: CDR1 SNHLY, CDR2 FYNNEI. Trimming cost V 4 bases and J 3 bases, with 7 bases left between them. CDR3 length: 12 amino acids. In nucleotides, the CDR3 is TGTGCCAGCAGTGTCCGGAGCTACGAGCAGTACGTC. This translates into CASSVRSYEQYV.

This clonotype was counted between two and nine times. This chain joins TRBV7-7 and TRBJ2-3; D remains ambiguous. Trimming cost V 0 bases and J 0 bases, with 10 bases left between them. The CDR3 contains 16 residues. The germline V gene has CDR1 SSHAT and CDR2 FNYEAQ (reference sequence). The CDR3 protein is CASSLAGPASTDTQYF. CDR3 bases: TGTGCCAGCAGCTTAGCGGGTCCCGCTAGCACAGATACGCAGTATTTT.

V is TRBV28 and J is TRBJ1-1; 7 positions match TRBD1. Germline values: CDR1 MDHEN, CDR2 SYDVKM. This CDR3 region has 13 residues. Trimming cost V 5 bases and J 5 bases; bases outside gene matches: 5. CDR3 loop: CASSPSTGTEAFF. The CDR3 DNA reads as TGTGCCAGCAGTCCCTCGACAGGGACTGAAGCTTTCTTT.

This clonotype turned up a few times. The chain combines TRBV20-1 with TRBJ2-7; TRBD2 matches 7 bases. This CDR3 spans 11 amino acids. Germline CDR1 DFQATT, CDR2 SNEGSKA (reference sequence). V shed 3 bases and J 6 bases; nucleotides not matched to a gene: 2. The CDR3: CSARSGVEQYV. DNA of the CDR3: TGCAGTGCTAGGAGCGGGGTCGAGCAGTACGTC.

The CDR3 nucleotides are TGCGCCAGCAGCCCTACTTCAGGGGTCACTGAGCAGTTCTTC. Translated: CASSPTSGVTEQFF. The V call is TRBV4-1, the J call TRBJ2-1; perhaps TRBD1 as D (6 bases). V was pared by 4 bases and J by 9 bases, with 16 bases between. The germline gives CDR1 MGHRA, CDR2 YSYEKL. This CDR3 spans 14 amino acids.

This clonotype was observed a few times. The rearrangement links TRBV29-1 to TRBJ2-5, with 11 bases lining up with TRBD2. This CDR3 comprises 14 residues. V shed 7 bases, J shed 6 bases, and the junction held 10 bases outside the gene matches. Germline V gives CDR1 SQVTM, CDR2 ANQGSEA. DNA for the CDR3: TGCAGCGCCGTGCTAGCGGGGGGACAAAAGACCCAGTACTTC. Translated: CSAVLAGGQKTQYF.

V and J are TRBV7-2 and TRBJ1-1; D is perhaps TRBD1 (5 bases). This CDR3 contains 14 residues. Germline V gene data show CDR1 as SGHTA and CDR2 as FQGNSA. The V end was cut by 1 base, the J end by 5 bases, with 11 bases between. DNA for the CDR3: TGTGCCAGCAGCTTAGGCGGGGCTAGGACTGAAGCTTTCTTT. Its protein is CASSLGGARTEAFF.

A few counts support this clonotype. This sequence joins TRBV5-1 and TRBJ1-2, with unresolved D. The CDR3 length is 14 residues. V dropped 0 bases and J dropped 6 bases, with 12 bases sitting between them. Germline CDR1 reads SGHRS; CDR2 reads YFSETQ. CDR3 in amino acids: CASSLAVVRDGYTF. The CDR3 nucleotides read TGCGCCAGCAGCTTGGCCGTGGTAAGGGATGGCTACACCTTC.

This clonotype was seen only a few times. This sequence joins TRBV20-1 and TRBJ1-2, with 10 bases lining up with TRBD1. After removal of 6 bases from V and 3 bases from J, the junction contained 10 bases not matched to a gene. The CDR3 runs to 15 residues. Germline V lookup: CDR1 DFQATT, CDR2 SNEGSKA (reference sequence). The CDR3 DNA reads TGCAGTGCGCTGGCCCGGGACAGGGGCCACTATGGCTACACCTTC. It specifies CSALARDRGHYGYTF.

The chain employs TRBV4-3 and TRBJ1-2; TRBD1 aligns across 11 bases. Germline V gives CDR1 LGHNA, CDR2 YSLEER. The CDR3 extends over 19 amino acids. J was trimmed by 2 bases and V by 0 bases; bases with no gene match: 11. CDR3 protein: CASSQDMDRGPGENYGYTF. CDR3 coding DNA: TGCGCCAGCAGCCAAGATATGGACAGGGGGCCAGGTGAAAACTATGGCTACACCTTC.

This clonotype was detected many times. The V call is TRBV5-5, the J call TRBJ2-7, with TRBD1 identical over 7 bases. The germline CDR1 and CDR2 sequences are SGHKS and YYEKEE (reference sequence). V lost 4 bases to trimming and J lost 7 bases; unmatched junction nucleotides: 8. This CDR3 is built from 13 residues. The DNA of the CDR3 is TGTGCCAGCAGCACACAGGGGCTTGGGGAGCAGTACGTC. Translation: CASSTQGLGEQYV.

This clonotype was found many times. V is TRBV15 and J is TRBJ2-4; 8 bases align to TRBD1. This CDR3 comprises 16 residues. Trimming cost V 5 bases and J 0 bases; bases outside gene matches: 6. The V gene's germline CDR1 is LNHNV and CDR2 YYDKDF (reference sequence). CDR3 in DNA: TGTGCCACCAGCGGGTGGACAGGGATAGCCAAAAACATTCAGTACTTC. Amino acid sequence: CATSGWTGIAKNIQYF.

This clonotype was seen a few times. This chain links TRBV20-1 with TRBJ2-1; 8 nucleotides align to TRBD1. Germline V CDR1 and CDR2: DFQATT, SNEGSKA (reference sequence). The V segment lost 5 bases and the J segment 5 bases; nucleotides outside the gene matches: 8. There are 14 residues in the CDR3. CDR3 in DNA: TGCAGTGCTGAGGGGACAGGAGTTAACAATGAGCAGTTCTTC. Translation gives CSAEGTGVNNEQFF.

This chain joins TRBV5-5 and TRBJ2-7, with D uncertain. This CDR3 has 14 amino acids. V was clipped by 1 base and J by 1 base, with 9 bases between them. CDR1 is SGHKS, CDR2 YYEKEE, per germline (reference sequence). The CDR3 nucleotides are TGTGCCAGCAGCTTGTTGTCTGCATCCTACGAGCAGTACGTC. Its protein product is CASSLLSASYEQYV.

CDR3 sequence (DNA): TGTGCCAGCAAACCCCCCGGGGGAACCTACGAGCAGTACGTC. Its translation: CASKPPGGTYEQYV. J is TRBJ2-7 and V is TRBV28, with a possible D match to TRBD2 (6 bases). V was shortened by 7 bases and J by 2 bases, with 15 bases between the two germline ends. The CDR3 runs to 14 residues. The germline V gene encodes CDR1 MDHEN and CDR2 SYDVKM.

The rearrangement links TRBV10-3 to TRBJ1-5, with a possible D match to TRBD1 (5 bases). V was pared by 3 bases and J by 5 bases, with 17 bases between. The CDR3 loop spans 16 amino acids. The germline CDR1 and CDR2 sequences are ENHRY and SYGVKD. The CDR3 DNA is TGTGCCATCAGTGATTATGGAGGCAGGGTCGATCAGCCCCAGCATTTT. Translation gives CAISDYGGRVDQPQHF.

This clonotype was picked up a small number of times. The V gene is TRBV12-3 or TRBV12-4, the J gene TRBJ2-2; D unclear. There are 14 residues in the CDR3. The V end was cut by 7 bases, the J end by 6 bases, with 15 bases between. The DNA of the CDR3 is TGTGCCAGCAAACCCTACGCGGCTCCCGGGGAGCTGTTTTTT. It encodes CASKPYAAPGELFF.

This clonotype has only a few counts. This CDR3 reads CASSPTGDGVWAFF. CDR3 coding DNA: TGTGCCAGCAGCCCCACCGGGGACGGGGTGTGGGCTTTCTTT. The V gene is TRBV11-2, the J gene TRBJ1-1; a weak D match, TRBD1 (5 bases). V lost 5 bases, J lost 11 bases, and 21 bases lay in between. Germline loops: CDR1 SGHAT, CDR2 FQNNGV. The CDR3 is made up of 14 amino acids.

This clonotype was seen repeatedly, ten times or more. This chain joins TRBV7-3 and TRBJ2-2; TRBD1 matches 9 bases. The trim removed 4 bases at V and 6 bases at J, leaving 6 bases unmatched. CDR3 length: 15 residues. Germline-derived CDR1 and CDR2 are SGHTA and FQGTGA. In DNA, the CDR3 is TGTGCCAGCAGCTCCTACAGGGGGCGCCCCGGGGAGCTGTTTTTT. Protein product: CASSSYRGRPGELFF. Looking up the rest from reference TRBV7-3 and TRBJ2-2 gives the full variable domain: GAGVSQTPSNKVTEKGKYVELRCDPISGHTALYWYRQSLGQGPEFLIYFQGTGAADDSGLPNDRFFAVRPEGSVSTLKIQRTERGDSAVYLCASSSYRGRPGELFFGEGSRLTVL.

This clonotype has more than one count but fewer than ten. The chain joins TRBV12-3 or TRBV12-4 to TRBJ1-5; D is perhaps TRBD1 (6 bases). This CDR3 is 15 amino acids long. The V and J ends lost 6 bases and 2 bases respectively, with 14 bases between them. The CDR3 loop reads CASSALGGGNQPQHF. The CDR3 DNA follows: TGTGCCAGCAGCGCCCTGGGGGGCGGCAATCAGCCCCAGCATTTT.